This TCR beta chain came from a study of blood T cell repertoires in COVID-19 (dated by TCRdb to 2020 to 2021). With respect to the entire study: The collaborator samples originated in the United States, Italy and Spain and spanned the acute and convalescent phases of COVID-19. The repertoires were released in a freely available public database meant as a resource for research on the immune response to SARS-CoV-2. Subjects who had been exposed to COVID-19, were actively infected with it, or had recovered from it provided the deeply sampled blood TCRbeta repertoires that made up the dataset. A de-identified subject ID, COVID-19 status, age in years and sex were almost always included in the sample metadata. The material from the prospective study consisted of cDNA or gDNA derived from T cells, B-cell-depleted T cells, or PBMCs. Where available, HLA class I and class II types were taken from metadata supplied by the sample provider and were not determined by assay-based typing. Samples came from the ongoing ImmuneRACE study (first 160 participants) plus 1,254 subjects from 6 global collaborators. Overall results and qualifications from the work: The quantity of clinical and demographic metadata differed by source and by participant and was supplied without curation.

The immunoSEQ Assay, a bias-controlled multiplex PCR, was used to amplify TCRbeta CDR3 regions from genomic DNA. As for the authors' bioinformatics: Within the assay, amplification of reference gene primers was used to estimate how many nucleated cells each sample contained. Sequence reads were collapsed and filtered to measure the absolute abundance of every unique TCRbeta CDR3 rearrangement. For each sample, productive Simpson clonality was calculated as the square root of Simpson's diversity index across productive rearrangements. TCRdb provides this immuneACCESS table in a form limited to in-frame rearrangements. Some clones are lacking; in checked studies, under half of them reflect an unresolved V gene, and why the rest are absent is not known. Clonal size and the V and J genes are those of that table, whereas D and trimming came from the DNA. This sample gives about 270,000 clones in total; about four fifths of them show up just once. The ten largest account for just under 3% of the sample.

Note on this clone: The target of this receptor is not known. No qualities accompany the bases; no much larger clone lies one base away.

Trimming costs V 5 bases and J 3 bases, and their ends lie 15 bases apart. From a lookup of the germline V gene, CDR1 and CDR2 are SGHRS and YFSETQ. Including cysteine and phenylalanine, the CDR3 has 14 amino acids. This entry keeps only the CDR3 DNA: 42 bases, framed from base 1. Whole blood was collected in K2EDTA tubes by collaborating institutions according to the institutions' own protocols. For TCRbeta analysis, collaborators shipped samples in one of three forms: frozen whole blood, isolated PBMCs, or DNA extracted from either of those sample types. Sequencing input: peripheral blood. The sequence came from a woman in her sixties with active or convalescent COVID-19. This chain joins TRBV5-1 to TRBJ2-7; the D gene is perhaps TRBD2, from 6 matching bases. The nucleotides read TGCGCCAGCAGTCTGGGAGCGGGTCTCTACGAGCAGTACTTC. It translates to CASSLGAGLYEQYF.